This T cell receptor (beta chain) was sequenced for a study of T cells in Graves' hyperthyroidism and ophthalmopathy. The CDR3 regions of TCR beta were amplified from RNA transcripts. With the HTBI primer set, the TCR CDR3 went through a first round of RT-PCR. TCRdb reprocessed the multiplex PCR reads via MiXCR and lists one record per CDR3 protein. The sample holds about 600,000 distinct CDR3 sequences, 12% to 15% seen once. This clonotype was found a few times. Its specificity is unknown. This CDR3 has 21 amino acids. Germline-derived CDR1 and CDR2 are PRHDT and FYEKMQ (reference sequence). V shed 4 bases, J shed 0 bases, and the junction held 17 bases outside the gene matches. Study-wide points: The model predicted ophthalmopathy a median around six months before onset. Blood also held most thyroid clonotypes expanded beyond 0.001.

Material: blood. The TCR comes from a young woman with Graves' ophthalmopathy. V is TRBV13 and J is TRBJ2-6, with 8 positions matching TRBD2. The CDR3 spells CASSSTNDIWRGASGANVLTF. The DNA for the CDR3 is TGTGCCAGCAGCTCAACAAATGACATCTGGCGGGGGGCCTCTGGGGCCAACGTCCTGACTTTC.